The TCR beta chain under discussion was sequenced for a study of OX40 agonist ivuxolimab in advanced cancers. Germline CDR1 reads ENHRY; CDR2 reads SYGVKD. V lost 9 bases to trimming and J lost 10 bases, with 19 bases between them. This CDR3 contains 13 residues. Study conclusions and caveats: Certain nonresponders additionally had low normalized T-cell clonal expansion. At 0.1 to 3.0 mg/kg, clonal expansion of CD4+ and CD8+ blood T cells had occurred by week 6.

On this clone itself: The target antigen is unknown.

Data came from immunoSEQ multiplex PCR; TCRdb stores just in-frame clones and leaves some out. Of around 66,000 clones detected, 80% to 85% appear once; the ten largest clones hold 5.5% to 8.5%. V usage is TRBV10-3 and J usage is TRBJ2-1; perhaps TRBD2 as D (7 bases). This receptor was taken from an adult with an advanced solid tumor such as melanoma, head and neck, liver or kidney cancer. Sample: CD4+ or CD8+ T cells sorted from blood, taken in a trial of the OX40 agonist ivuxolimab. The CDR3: CAIGGGAEDEQFF. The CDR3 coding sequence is TGTGCCATTGGCGGGGGCGCTGAGGACGAGCAGTTCTTC.